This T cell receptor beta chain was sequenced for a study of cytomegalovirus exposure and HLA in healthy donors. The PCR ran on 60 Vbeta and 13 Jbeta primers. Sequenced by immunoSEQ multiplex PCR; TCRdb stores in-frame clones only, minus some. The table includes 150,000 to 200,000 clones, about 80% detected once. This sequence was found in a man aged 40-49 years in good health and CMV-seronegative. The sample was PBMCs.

CDR3 in DNA: TGTGCCAGCAGCCAAGTGCATATGCGGGGGACTTCCTCCCAGTACTTC. Protein product: CASSQVHMRGTSSQYF. The chain couples TRBV7-2 to TRBJ2-7; 7 bases are a match to TRBD2. V shed 5 bases and J 10 bases; nucleotides not matched to a gene: 20. The CDR3 runs to 16 residues. CDR1 and CDR2 from the germline V gene are SGHTA and FQGNSA.